The clone carrying this T cell receptor (beta chain) has a handful of counts. What it binds is not known. Expressed TCRB transcripts got sequenced, as all isolated RNA was reverse transcribed. The method was immunoSEQ multiplex PCR; TCRdb's version includes in-frame clones alone and lacks a portion of them. The table lists about 180,000 clones, 13% of them singletons. Trimming took off 1 base at V and 2 bases at J, with 11 bases between the two ends. The CDR3 is 14 residues long. CDR1 is GTSNPN, CDR2 SVGIG, per germline (reference sequence). The record originates from a study of beta chain features in type 1 diabetes. Study findings and constraints: People with Type 1 diabetes carried modestly yet significantly shorter TCRB CDR3s in all four CD4+ subsets. VDJ junctions sequenced from type 1 diabetes patients showed fewer insertions and more deletions. A cDNA-based sequencing approach could over-represent cells with high TCR expression.

Sorting based on CD45RO/CCR7/CD25/CD127/CD95/CD27 separated CD4+ naive, central memory, regulatory and stem cell-like memory cells. This chain joins TRBV30 and TRBJ2-5; D is undetermined. This receptor was taken from a woman aged 18-35 years in good health. Sequencing used central memory CD4+ T cells from blood. The CDR3 DNA is TGTGCCTGGAGTGCAGGCGCCGGACAAGAGACCCAGTACTTC. Protein: CAWSAGAGQETQYF.